The sequence of this T cell receptor beta chain was determined in a study of control samples from healthy donors and cancer patients. The CDR3 extends over 13 amino acids. V was trimmed by 4 bases and J by 7 bases, leaving 8 bases between them. Germline V CDR1 and CDR2: SGHDN, FVKESK. Produced via immunoSEQ multiplex PCR; TCRdb's table is partial and in-frame only. The sample consists of 100,000 to 150,000 clones, 80% to 95% of them appearing once. This TCR came from a man aged 18 to 29 in good health. Sequencing input: blood. This chain links TRBV14 with TRBJ1-6, with D hard to call. The CDR3 spells CASSPMTNSPLHF. As DNA, the CDR3 is TGTGCCAGCAGCCCCATGACGAATTCACCCCTCCACTTT.